The TCR beta chain under discussion was sequenced for a study of cytotoxic CD8 clonotypes in ibrutinib-treated CLL. About the study: Partial responders around 24, complete 2; around twelve progressed and some 14 stayed in remission by median roughly 73 months.

Frozen PBMC stocks contributed roughly 2 micrograms of genomic DNA to the TCR beta libraries. Here immunoSEQ multiplex PCR was the method, and the copy in TCRdb shows in-frame clones only, minus some. The sample yields 25,000 to 30,000 clones, almost 70% seen once. CDR3 length: 14 residues. Germline CDR1 reads MDHEN; CDR2 reads SYDVKM. V was clipped by 3 bases and J by 1 base, with 9 bases between them. As for this clone: Its antigen is still unknown.

The study's findings and limits: T-cell clonality at baseline went above that of age-matched healthy donors and rose and fell with circulating CD8+ T-cell counts.

The J gene is TRBJ1-1, the V gene TRBV28; D not resolved. The sequence derives from a human donor with chronic lymphocytic leukemia. The starting material was PBMCs, obtained after 24 months of ibrutinib treatment. The CDR3 region has the DNA TGTGCCAGCAGTTTTATTTCGGGGAACACTGAAGCTTTCTTT. This encodes CASSFISGNTEAFF.